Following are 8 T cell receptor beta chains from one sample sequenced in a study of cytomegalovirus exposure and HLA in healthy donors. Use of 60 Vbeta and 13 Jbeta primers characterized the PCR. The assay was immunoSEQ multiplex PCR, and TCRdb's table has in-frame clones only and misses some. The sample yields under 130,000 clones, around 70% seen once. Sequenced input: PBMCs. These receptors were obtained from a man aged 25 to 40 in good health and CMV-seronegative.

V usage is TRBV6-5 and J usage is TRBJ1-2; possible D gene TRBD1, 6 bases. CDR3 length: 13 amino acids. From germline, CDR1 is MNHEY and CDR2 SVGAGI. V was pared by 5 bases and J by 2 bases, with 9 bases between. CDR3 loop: CASSPGQNYGYTF. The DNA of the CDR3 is TGTGCCAGCAGTCCAGGACAGAACTATGGCTACACCTTC.

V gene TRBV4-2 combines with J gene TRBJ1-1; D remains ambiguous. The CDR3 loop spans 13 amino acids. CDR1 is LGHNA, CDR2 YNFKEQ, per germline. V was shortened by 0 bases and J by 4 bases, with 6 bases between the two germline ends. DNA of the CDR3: TGTGCCAGCAGCCAAGATAGAAGCACTGAAGCTTTCTTT. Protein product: CASSQDRSTEAFF.

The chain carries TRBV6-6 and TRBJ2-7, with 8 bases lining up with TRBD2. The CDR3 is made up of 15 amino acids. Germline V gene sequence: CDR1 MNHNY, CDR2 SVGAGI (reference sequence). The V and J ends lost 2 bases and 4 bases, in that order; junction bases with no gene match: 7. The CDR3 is CASSYPAGGVYEQYF. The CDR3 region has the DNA TGTGCCAGCAGTTACCCGGCGGGAGGCGTGTACGAGCAGTACTTC.

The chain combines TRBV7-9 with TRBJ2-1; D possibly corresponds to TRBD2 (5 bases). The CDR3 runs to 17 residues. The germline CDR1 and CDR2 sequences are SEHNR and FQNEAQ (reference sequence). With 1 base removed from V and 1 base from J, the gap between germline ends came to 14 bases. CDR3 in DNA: TGTGCCAGCAGCTTAGTGCCTCCCGGGGTTTCCTACAATGAGCAGTTCTTC. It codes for CASSLVPPGVSYNEQFF.

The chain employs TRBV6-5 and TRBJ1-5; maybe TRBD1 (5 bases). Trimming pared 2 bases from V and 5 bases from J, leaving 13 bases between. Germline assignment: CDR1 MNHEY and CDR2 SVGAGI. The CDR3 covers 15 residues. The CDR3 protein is CASSYDSSGHQPQHF. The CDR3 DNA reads TGTGCCAGCAGTTACGACAGTAGCGGGCATCAGCCCCAGCATTTT.

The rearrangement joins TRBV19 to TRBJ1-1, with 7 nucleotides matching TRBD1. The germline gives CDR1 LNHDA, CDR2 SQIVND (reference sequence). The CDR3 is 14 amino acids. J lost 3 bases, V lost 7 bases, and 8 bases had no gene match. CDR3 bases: TGTGCCAGTATTCAGGGGGGACGGTACACTGAAGCTTTCTTT. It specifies CASIQGGRYTEAFF.

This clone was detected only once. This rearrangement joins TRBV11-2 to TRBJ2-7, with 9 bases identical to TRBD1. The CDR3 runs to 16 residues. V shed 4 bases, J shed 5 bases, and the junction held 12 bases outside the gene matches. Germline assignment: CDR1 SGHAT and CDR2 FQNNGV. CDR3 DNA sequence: TGTGCCAGCAGCTCGTACCTGGGACAGGGTGGCCACGAGCAGTACTTC. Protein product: CASSSYLGQGGHEQYF.

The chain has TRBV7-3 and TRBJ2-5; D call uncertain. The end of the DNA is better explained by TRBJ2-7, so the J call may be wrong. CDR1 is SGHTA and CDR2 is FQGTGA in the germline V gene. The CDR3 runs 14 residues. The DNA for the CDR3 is TGTGCCAGCAGCTTAACTGGCGACTCCTACGAGCAGTACTTC. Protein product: CASSLTGDSYEQYF.